This T cell receptor (beta chain) derives from a study of blood T cell repertoires in COVID-19. Those enrolled, adults aged 18 to 89 years, came from roughly 23 US areas. The CDR3 length is 14 residues. J lost 2 bases, V lost 4 bases, and 6 bases had no gene match. Germline CDR1 and CDR2: SGHNT and YYREEE (reference sequence). Sequencing was performed with immunoSEQ multiplex PCR; in TCRdb, only in-frame clones are kept and a portion is missing. Here the sample spans over 200,000 clones, 70% to 90% being singletons. This clone was found once. The clonotype comes from a woman aged 45-65 years who had recovered from COVID-19. The sequenced sample consisted of PBMCs or T cells enriched from blood (not recorded which). The V gene is TRBV5-4, the J gene TRBJ2-7; 7 nucleotides line up with TRBD2. CDR3 nucleotides: TGTGCCAGCAGCGCCGCGGGAGCTCCCTACGAGCAGTACTTC. It yields the protein CASSAAGAPYEQYF.